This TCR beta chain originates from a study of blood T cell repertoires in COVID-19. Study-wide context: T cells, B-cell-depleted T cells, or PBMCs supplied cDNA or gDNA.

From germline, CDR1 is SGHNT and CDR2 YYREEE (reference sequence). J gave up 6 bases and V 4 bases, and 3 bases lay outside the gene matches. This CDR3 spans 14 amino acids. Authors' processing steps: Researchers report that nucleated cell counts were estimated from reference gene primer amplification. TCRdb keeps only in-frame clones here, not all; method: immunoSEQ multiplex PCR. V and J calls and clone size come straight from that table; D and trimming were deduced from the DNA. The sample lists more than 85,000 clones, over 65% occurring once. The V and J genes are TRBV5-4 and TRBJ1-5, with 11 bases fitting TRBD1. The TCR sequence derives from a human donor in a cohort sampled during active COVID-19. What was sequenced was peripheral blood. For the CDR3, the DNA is TGTGCCAGCAGCGGCGGGACAGGGGGTCAGCCCCAGCATTTT. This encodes CASSGGTGGQPQHF.